This T cell receptor beta chain was recovered during a study of post-analysis software for immune sequencing data. Study-wide background: Relapsing-remitting, secondary progressive and progressive-relapsing forms made up the multiple sclerosis disease courses.

Unique-molecular-identifier-tagged TCR beta cDNA libraries were used. T cells numbering about 0.95 to 10 million gave rise to 400,000 to 550,000 cDNA molecules. Each CDR3 protein is one row after TCRdb ran MiXCR on the PCR reads. Of about 460,000 distinct CDR3 sequences in the sample, approximately 46% were seen once. A word on this clonotype: Its matching antigen is unknown.

Per germline, CDR1 MDHEN and CDR2 SYDVKM. This CDR3 spans 15 amino acids. Trimming at V came to 9 bases and at J to 9 bases, leaving 14 bases not matched to a gene. Study-wide results and caveats: Controls showed significantly higher normalized Chao1 diversity than did multiple sclerosis patients. Samples made in the same batch grouped tightly together by F measure. In patients, about 5 TRBV segments were more frequent than in controls, with TRBV5-6, TRBV5-1 and TRBV20-1 among them.

This sequence originates from a girl under 18 with multiple sclerosis. The gene calls are TRBV28 and TRBJ2-1; 10 nucleotides match TRBD2. Sequenced sample: blood. This CDR3 reads CASMFASGREGEQFF. For the CDR3, the DNA is TGTGCCAGTATGTTCGCCAGCGGGAGGGAGGGTGAGCAGTTCTTC.